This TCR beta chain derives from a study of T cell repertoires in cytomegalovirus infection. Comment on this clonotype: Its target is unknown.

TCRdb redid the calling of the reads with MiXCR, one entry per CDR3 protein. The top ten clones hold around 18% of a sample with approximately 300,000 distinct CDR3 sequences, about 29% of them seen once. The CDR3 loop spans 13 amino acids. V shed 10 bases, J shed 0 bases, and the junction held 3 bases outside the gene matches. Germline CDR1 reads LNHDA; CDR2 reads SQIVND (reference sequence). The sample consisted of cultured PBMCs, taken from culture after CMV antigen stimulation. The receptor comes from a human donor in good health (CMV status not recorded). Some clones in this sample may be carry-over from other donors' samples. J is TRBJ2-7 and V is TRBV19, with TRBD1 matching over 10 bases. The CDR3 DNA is TGTGCCACTTGGGACAGGGGCTCCTACGAGCAGTACTTC. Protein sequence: CATWDRGSYEQYF. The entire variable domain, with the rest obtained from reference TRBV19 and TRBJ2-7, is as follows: DGGITQSPKYLFRKEGQNVTLSCEQNLNHDAMYWYRQDPGQGLRLIYYSQIVNDFQKGDIAEGYSVSREKKESFPLTVTSAQKNPTAFYLCATWDRGSYEQYFGPGTRLTVT.